The TCR beta chain described here comes from a study of T-cell memory formation after mild COVID-19. Via MiXCR, TCRdb re-called the 5' RACE reads, giving one row per CDR3 protein. The sample contains about 190,000 distinct CDR3 sequences, around 17% of which appear only once. This clonotype was seen a handful of times. The J segment lost 7 bases and the V segment lost 4 bases, leaving 6 bases of the junction unmatched. The CDR3 runs 14 residues. The germline gives CDR1 SQVTM, CDR2 ANQGSEA. Sequenced sample: PBMCs or a T cell subset sorted from them (not recorded which). V and J are TRBV29-1 and TRBJ2-2, with 10 bases fitting TRBD2. The clonotype was recovered from an adult woman who had mild COVID-19 (a few samples of this study predate the infection). Cell type and time point are not known. The CDR3 DNA is TGCAGCGTTGTACTAGCGGGAATGGGCGGGGAGCTGTTTTTT. It translates to CSVVLAGMGGELFF.